A single sample gave rise to the 12 T cell receptor beta chains below, sequenced in a study of shared clonotypes between healthy human individuals. Sequencing used immunoSEQ multiplex PCR; TCRdb keeps in-frame clones, though not all of them. There are around 2.5 million clones in the sample; approximately 93% occur only once, and approximately 0.36% lies in the top ten. Sequencing used naive CD4+ T cells from PBMCs. Subset indicated: CD45RA+ positively selected. The receptors were sampled from a young man in good health. Some clones in this sample may be carry-over from other donors' samples.

The V gene is TRBV6-1, the J gene TRBJ1-2, with D uncertain. V shed 7 bases and J shed 4 bases, with 7 bases lying between them. The CDR3 loop spans 11 amino acids. Germline CDR1 and CDR2: MNHNS and SASEGT. CDR3 region: CASTPAYGYTF. CDR3 DNA sequence: TGTGCCAGCACCCCGGCCTATGGCTACACCTTC.

The gene calls are TRBV29-1 and TRBJ2-4; D call uncertain. Between the trimmed V and J ends, which lost 1 base and 4 bases, there was a span of 11 bases. Per the germline V gene, CDR1 is SQVTM and CDR2 is ANQGSEA. This CDR3 is built from 14 residues. This CDR3 reads CSVEVPTLKNIQYF. In DNA, the CDR3 is TGCAGCGTTGAAGTGCCCACTCTGAAAAACATTCAGTACTTC.

The J gene is TRBJ2-5, the V gene TRBV27, with unresolved D. Trimming left V 6 bases short and J 2 bases short, with 13 bases between. The CDR3 has 14 residues. Looked up from germline, CDR1 is MNHEY and CDR2 is SMNVEV (reference sequence). The CDR3 loop is CASRSATWQETQYF. In nucleotides, the CDR3 is TGTGCCAGCAGGAGCGCAACTTGGCAAGAGACCCAGTACTTC.

The chain links TRBV18 to TRBJ2-5; D tentatively reads TRBD1 or TRBD2 (5 bases each). Germline-derived CDR1 and CDR2 are KGHSH and LQKENI. V was clipped by 6 bases and J by 5 bases, with 16 bases between them. This CDR3 contains 14 residues. DNA for the CDR3: TGTGCCAGCTCTTCGCTCCGGGGCGCGGAGACCCAGTACTTC. Translation: CASSSLRGAETQYF.

This clone was seen just once. The chain links TRBV13 to TRBJ2-5; D is undetermined. In germline, CDR1 is PRHDT, CDR2 FYEKMQ (reference sequence). This CDR3 spans 15 amino acids. V lost 2 bases and J 5 bases, leaving 15 bases between the germline ends. CDR3 nucleotides: TGTGCCAGCAGCTTATCCCTTGGTGGAGACGAGACCCAGTACTTC. Translated: CASSLSLGGDETQYF.

This chain links TRBV5-1 with TRBJ2-5; D is ambiguous. V was shortened by 4 bases and J by 1 base, with 8 bases between the two germline ends. Germline loops: CDR1 SGHRS, CDR2 YFSETQ. This CDR3 has 13 amino acids. CDR3 amino acids: CASSPAFQETQYF. CDR3 bases: TGCGCCAGCAGCCCGGCGTTCCAAGAGACCCAGTACTTC.

This clone has only one observation. V usage is TRBV10-2 and J usage is TRBJ1-5; a weak D match, TRBD1 (5 bases). V was cut by 4 bases and J by 4 bases, with 11 bases left in between. Germline CDR1 is WSHSY and CDR2 is SAAADI. There are 14 residues in the CDR3. The CDR3 DNA sequence: TGCGCCAGCAGTGCGACAGAGCGGAATCAGCCCCAGCATTTT. Its protein product is CASSATERNQPQHF.

This clone was seen a handful of times. CDR3: CASSLQGVAFF. CDR3 in DNA: TGTGCCAGCAGCCTACAGGGGGTGGCTTTCTTT. The rearrangement joins TRBV28 to TRBJ1-1, with 8 bases fitting TRBD1. This CDR3 has 11 amino acids. J gave up 11 bases and V 6 bases, and 5 bases lay outside the gene matches. In germline, CDR1 is MDHEN, CDR2 SYDVKM.

This chain joins TRBV30 and TRBJ2-1; no reliable D call. V shed 4 bases and J shed 1 base, with 8 bases lying between them. The CDR3 is 13 residues long. Germline V gene data show CDR1 as GTSNPN and CDR2 as SVGIG (reference sequence). CDR3 sequence reads: CAWIASSYNEQFF. CDR3 nucleotides: TGTGCCTGGATCGCTAGTTCCTACAATGAGCAGTTCTTC.

This chain connects TRBV18 to TRBJ1-1, with no clear D. V lost 4 bases, J lost 0 bases, and 6 bases lay in between. This CDR3 contains 13 residues. Germline V gene sequence: CDR1 KGHSH, CDR2 LQKENI. CDR3 in DNA: TGTGCCAGCTCACGGGTTTTGAACACTGAAGCTTTCTTT. Translated: CASSRVLNTEAFF.

This clone was detected only once. V and J are TRBV6-1 and TRBJ2-1; D uncertain. V was trimmed by 3 bases and J by 9 bases, leaving 15 bases between them. Germline V gene lookup returns CDR1 MNHNS and CDR2 SASEGT. The CDR3 is 14 amino acids. The CDR3 nucleotides are TGTGCCAGCAGTGACTACCCCTTGAAGAGTGAGCAGTTCTTC. Translation: CASSDYPLKSEQFF.

The gene calls are TRBV28 and TRBJ2-5, with 10 positions matching TRBD2. V was clipped by 4 bases and J by 5 bases; unmatched bases: 7. The CDR3 runs to 15 residues. Germline values: CDR1 MDHEN, CDR2 SYDVKM. The CDR3 sequence is CASSSSGRAYETQYF. The CDR3 DNA sequence: TGTGCCAGCAGTTCCAGCGGGAGGGCCTATGAGACCCAGTACTTC.